This T cell receptor (beta chain) came from a study of cytomegalovirus exposure and HLA in healthy donors. Whole-study results and caveats: There were reportedly fewer N-insertions in an Asian-associated ancestry cluster than the approximately 600-donor mean, in a later analysis.

As for this clone: The target antigen is unknown.

Amplification used 60 Vbeta primers and 13 Jbeta primers. Here immunoSEQ multiplex PCR was the method, and the copy in TCRdb shows in-frame clones only, minus some. The sample yields 100,000 to 150,000 clones, over 75% seen once. V was shortened by 6 bases and J by 8 bases, with 8 bases between the two germline ends. Per germline, CDR1 MDHEN and CDR2 SYDVKM. The CDR3 contains 11 residues. Source material: PBMCs. The TCR originated in a man younger than 45 in good health and CMV-seronegative. The gene calls are TRBV28 and TRBJ1-5, with D possibly being TRBD1 (5 bases). This chain's CDR3 is CASSSGEPQHF. DNA for the CDR3: TGTGCCAGCAGCTCGGGGGAGCCCCAGCATTTT.